The sequence of this TCR beta chain was determined in a study of regulatory T cells in long-lasting Graves disease. Described time point: newly diagnosed GD, antithyroid drugs for less than 3 months. PBMCs provided the RNA from which the TCR library was made. Through Arm-PCR of CDR3 regions and iRepertoire HTBI primers, TCR beta libraries were built. Each CDR3 protein is one row after TCRdb ran MiXCR on the multiplex PCR reads. The data show 400,000 to 500,000 distinct CDR3 sequences, more than 12% seen once. In its sample, this clonotype was seen many times. Its antigen is undetermined. The study, taken as a whole, reports: TCR diversity was lower in persistent Graves' patients (versus newly diagnosed ones). Persistent patients shared more public clonotypes (about 2,800) than newly diagnosed patients (around 1,000).

Trimming stripped 3 bases from V and 0 bases from J, with 12 bases between. Germline V lookup: CDR1 DFQATT, CDR2 SNEGSKA (reference sequence). The CDR3 is 15 amino acids. A further study also used this sample, focusing on T cells in Graves' hyperthyroidism and ophthalmopathy.

The source material was peripheral blood mononuclear cells (PBMCs), sampled at new diagnosis, from a patient treated with antithyroid drugs. The chain joins TRBV20-1 to TRBJ2-1; D call uncertain. This TCR was recovered from a young woman with Graves disease. This CDR3 reads CSASRLASSYNEQFF. CDR3 coding DNA: TGCAGTGCTAGTCGACTGGCGAGCTCCTACAATGAGCAGTTCTTC.